The 26 T cell receptor beta chains listed next were all sequenced from one sample in a study of blood T cells in healthy people across ages. Primers used in a second PCR of about 7 to 12 cycles were a sample-barcoded 5' primer and a J-beta primer mix. TCRdb passed the 5' RACE reads through MiXCR, listing each CDR3 protein once. The table lists about 1.8 million distinct CDR3 sequences, less than 50% of them singletons. Sequenced input: blood. These receptors all stem from a woman aged 35 to 49 in good health.

The CDR3 DNA reads TGTGCCAGCAGTCTCGGGGCGGGGGGCTTGAAGGAGTTCTTC. Translation gives CASSLGAGGLKEFF. This rearrangement joins TRBV12-3 or TRBV12-4 to TRBJ2-1; TRBD2 aligns across 8 bases. This CDR3 comprises 14 residues. V gave up 5 bases and J gave up 14 bases; unmatched junction bases: 14.

J is TRBJ1-6 and V is TRBV12-3 or TRBV12-4, with a possible D match to TRBD1 (5 bases). The V end lost 6 bases, the J end lost 14 bases, and 23 bases lay between the germline ends. The CDR3 spans 15 residues. The CDR3: CASRTAGTDTWALHF. For the CDR3, the DNA is TGTGCCAGCAGAACAGCCGGGACGGATACTTGGGCCCTCCACTTT.

This rearrangement joins TRBV29-1 to TRBJ2-3; 12 bases align to TRBD1. The germline gives CDR1 SQVTM, CDR2 ANQGSEA. V lost 6 bases to trimming and J lost 6 bases; unmatched junction nucleotides: 10. CDR3 length equals 15 residues. The CDR3 DNA follows: TGCAGCGTGATACCGGGACAGGGGGCTTTCGATACGCAGTATTTT. Encoded protein: CSVIPGQGAFDTQYF.

The V and J genes are TRBV25-1 and TRBJ1-4, with D unclear. Trimming removed 7 bases at V and 13 bases at J, with 13 bases between. Germline CDR1 is MGHDK and CDR2 is SYGVNS. The CDR3 is 11 amino acids. CDR3 DNA sequence: TGTGCCAGCACCGACGGGTCGGTACTGTTTTTT. This sequence encodes CASTDGSVLFF.

This chain joins TRBV13 and TRBJ2-1; either TRBD1 or TRBD2 may fit D (5 bases each). The DNA end is a closer match to TRBJ2-7, so the J assignment may be wrong. Germline lookup yields CDR1 PRHDT and CDR2 FYEKMQ (reference sequence). The CDR3 runs to 13 residues. CDR3 bases: TGTGCCAGCAGGGGGGTGATTCCCTACGAGCAGTACTTC. As protein: CASRGVIPYEQYF.

A few counts support this clonotype. The genes are TRBV7-2 and TRBJ1-2; unclear D gene. Trimming left V 5 bases short and J 2 bases short, with 9 bases between. Germline CDR1 is SGHTA and CDR2 is FQGNSA. The length of the CDR3 is 13 residues. This chain's CDR3 is CASSPMSNYGYTF. In DNA form, the CDR3 reads TGTGCCAGCAGCCCCATGTCGAACTATGGCTACACCTTC.

This chain links TRBV28 with TRBJ1-5, with a tentative D call TRBD1 (6 bases). CDR1 and CDR2 from the germline V gene are MDHEN and SYDVKM. Trimming took 7 bases from V and 3 from J, leaving 31 bases between them. The length of the CDR3 is 20 residues. CDR3 loop: CASTMSGQWVDSNFNQPQHF. The CDR3 nucleotides read TGTGCCAGCACCATGTCAGGACAGTGGGTCGATAGCAATTTCAATCAGCCCCAGCATTTT.

The J gene is TRBJ2-3, the V gene TRBV20-1; D is perhaps TRBD2 (6 bases). CDR1 and CDR2 (germline): DFQATT, SNEGSKA (reference sequence). Trimming stripped 3 bases from V and 0 bases from J, with 7 bases between. This CDR3 has 13 residues. The CDR3 DNA follows: TGCAGTGCTAGTGCGGGGAGCACAGATACGCAGTATTTT. Translation: CSASAGSTDTQYF.

This clonotype was found a few times. This sequence joins TRBV12-3 or TRBV12-4 and TRBJ2-5, with TRBD1 matching 7 bases. Judging by the DNA end, TRBJ2-7 fits better; the J call may be wrong. CDR3 length: 13 residues. CDR3 nucleotide sequence: TGTGCCAGCAGTTTCAGGGGGACCGACGAGCAGTACTTC. Protein product: CASSFRGTDEQYF.

This clonotype was found a few times. This chain uses TRBV4-3 with TRBJ2-1; 8 bases fit TRBD2. This CDR3 contains 15 residues. The V and J ends lost 6 bases and 5 bases, in that order; junction bases with no gene match: 9. Germline V gene lookup returns CDR1 LGHNA and CDR2 YSLEER. The CDR3 region is CASRQPGGANNEQFF. The CDR3 DNA is TGCGCCAGCAGACAACCCGGGGGGGCGAACAATGAGCAGTTCTTC.

This clonotype was seen more than once but under ten times. This chain uses TRBV27 with TRBJ2-1; 13 bases match TRBD2. CDR1 is MNHEY and CDR2 is SMNVEV in the germline V gene (reference sequence). The CDR3 is 16 amino acids. Trimming took 5 bases from V and 8 from J; bases not matched to a gene: 9. The CDR3 loop reads CASSGSTSGGADEQFF. The CDR3, as DNA: TGTGCCAGCAGTGGGTCAACTAGCGGGGGGGCCGATGAGCAGTTCTTC.

The rearrangement joins TRBV12-3 or TRBV12-4 to TRBJ2-7, with 9 positions matching TRBD1. The V and J ends lost 7 bases and 6 bases, in that order; junction bases with no gene match: 7. This CDR3 has 13 residues. This CDR3 is CASTPGTGFEQYF. The CDR3 bases are TGTGCCAGCACCCCTGGGACAGGGTTCGAGCAGTACTTC.

The CDR3 protein is CASSSSTFDPTKNIQYF. CDR3 DNA sequence: TGTGCCAGCAGCTCATCCACTTTTGACCCAACCAAAAACATTCAGTACTTC. The rearrangement joins TRBV7-8 to TRBJ2-4; D is undetermined. This CDR3 has 17 residues. V was trimmed by 4 bases and J by 2 bases, leaving 18 bases between them. Looked up from germline, CDR1 is SGHVS and CDR2 is FQNEAQ.

The chain is built from TRBV5-6 and TRBJ2-6; D uncertain. Trimming cost V 0 bases and J 0 bases, with 10 bases left between them. This CDR3 has 17 residues. Germline lookup yields CDR1 SGHDT and CDR2 YYEEEE. CDR3 DNA sequence: TGTGCCAGCAGCTTGGGGTGGTTGTTCTCTGGGGCCAACGTCCTGACTTTC. It specifies CASSLGWLFSGANVLTF.

This clonotype came up a few times. This chain joins TRBV20-1 and TRBJ2-1; 9 nucleotides agree with TRBD2. Germline assignment: CDR1 DFQATT and CDR2 SNEGSKA (reference sequence). The CDR3 contains 15 residues. Trimming took 0 bases from V and 7 from J; bases not matched to a gene: 7. CDR3 in amino acids: CSARDILAGTNEQFF. CDR3 coding DNA: TGCAGTGCTAGAGATATACTAGCGGGTACTAATGAGCAGTTCTTC.

V usage is TRBV6-5 and J usage is TRBJ2-7; the match to TRBD2 covers 7 bases. The CDR3 runs to 15 residues. Looked up from germline, CDR1 is MNHEY and CDR2 is SVGAGI. Trimming at V came to 4 bases and at J to 2 bases, leaving 8 bases not matched to a gene. Written as DNA, the CDR3 is TGTGCCAGCAGTTCAGAAAGCGGGACCCCCTACGAGCAGTACTTC. Its protein product is CASSSESGTPYEQYF.

The genes are TRBV4-1 and TRBJ2-4; D is possibly TRBD1 or TRBD2 (6 bases each). The J call may be wrong; the DNA end is better matched by TRBJ2-7. Looked up from germline, CDR1 is MGHRA and CDR2 is YSYEKL. This CDR3 has 16 residues. The CDR3 region is CASSQDTGAGMDEQYF. The CDR3 coding sequence is TGCGCCAGCAGCCAAGATACGGGGGCAGGGATGGACGAGCAGTACTTC.

This clonotype has a handful of counts. V is TRBV4-3 and J is TRBJ1-4; no clear D gene. The CDR3 spans 15 residues. Per the germline V gene, CDR1 is LGHNA and CDR2 is YSLEER. The germline V and J ends were trimmed by 3 bases and 9 bases, with 17 bases remaining between them. CDR3 residues: CASSQRQTALKKLFF. DNA of the CDR3: TGCGCCAGCAGCCAGAGGCAGACGGCCCTCAAAAAACTGTTTTTT.

In this sample, this clonotype turned up once. The chain employs TRBV7-3 and TRBJ2-5; TRBD2 matches 10 bases. Germline V CDR1 and CDR2: SGHTA, FQGTGA. V lost 4 bases to trimming and J lost 4 bases; unmatched junction nucleotides: 6. The CDR3 has 15 amino acids. CDR3 region: CASSYLAGEGETQYF. In nucleotides, the CDR3 is TGTGCCAGCAGCTATCTAGCGGGGGAGGGAGAGACCCAGTACTTC.

The chain carries TRBV7-2 and TRBJ1-2; D unclear. In germline, CDR1 is SGHTA, CDR2 FQGNSA. The ends were cut back, 5 bases at V and 0 bases at J, with 4 bases in the middle. The CDR3 is 12 amino acids. The CDR3: CTSSTTNYGYTF. The DNA of the CDR3 is TGTACCAGCAGCACAACTAACTATGGCTACACCTTC.

The chain has TRBV15 and TRBJ1-1; possible D gene TRBD1, 5 bases. This CDR3 is 15 amino acids long. Germline V gene sequence: CDR1 LNHNV, CDR2 YYDKDF (reference sequence). V was shortened by 5 bases and J by 1 base, with 14 bases between the two germline ends. The CDR3 here is CATSPRHGGNTEAFF. The CDR3, as DNA: TGTGCCACCAGCCCTCGACATGGGGGGAACACTGAAGCTTTCTTT.

V is TRBV28 and J is TRBJ2-7, with D maybe TRBD2 (6 bases). The assigned J gene may be wrong: the sequence end matches TRBJ2-5 better. The V gene's germline CDR1 is MDHEN and CDR2 SYDVKM. The CDR3 sequence is 16 residues long. The CDR3 sequence: CASQERGRAGAETQYF. The CDR3 DNA follows: TGTGCCAGCCAAGAGAGAGGACGAGCGGGCGCAGAGACCCAGTACTTC.

V and J are TRBV29-1 and TRBJ2-1; no definite D call. V dropped 4 bases and J dropped 4 bases, with 17 bases sitting between them. CDR1 is SQVTM, CDR2 ANQGSEA, per germline. The CDR3 loop spans 15 amino acids. CDR3 in DNA: TGCAGCGTTGCGGGTCAGGTGGTGAGGTACAATGAGCAGTTCTTC. It yields the protein CSVAGQVVRYNEQFF.

The chain has TRBV21-1 and TRBJ2-7. TRBV21-1 is shown as a pseudogene. The CDR3 contains 9 residues. The CDR3 sequence is CASVYEQYF. Written as DNA, the CDR3 is TGTGCCAGCGTCTACGAGCAGTACTTC.

This clonotype was seen a handful of times. This chain joins TRBV28 and TRBJ1-1; D remains unclear. This CDR3 has 15 residues. V gave up 6 bases and J gave up 0 bases, with 14 bases separating them. Germline CDR1 and CDR2: MDHEN and SYDVKM. This chain's CDR3 is CASSRGIGLNTEAFF. CDR3 DNA: TGTGCCAGCAGCCGCGGGATCGGGCTGAACACTGAAGCTTTCTTT.

The J gene is TRBJ2-7, the V gene TRBV14; D ambiguous. The last part of the DNA fits TRBJ2-5 better; the J call may be wrong. The length of the CDR3 is 13 residues. Germline values: CDR1 SGHDN, CDR2 FVKESK. As DNA, the CDR3 is TGTGCCAGCAGCCAAGTTCCCATAGAGACCCAGTACTTC. Its translation: CASSQVPIETQYF.